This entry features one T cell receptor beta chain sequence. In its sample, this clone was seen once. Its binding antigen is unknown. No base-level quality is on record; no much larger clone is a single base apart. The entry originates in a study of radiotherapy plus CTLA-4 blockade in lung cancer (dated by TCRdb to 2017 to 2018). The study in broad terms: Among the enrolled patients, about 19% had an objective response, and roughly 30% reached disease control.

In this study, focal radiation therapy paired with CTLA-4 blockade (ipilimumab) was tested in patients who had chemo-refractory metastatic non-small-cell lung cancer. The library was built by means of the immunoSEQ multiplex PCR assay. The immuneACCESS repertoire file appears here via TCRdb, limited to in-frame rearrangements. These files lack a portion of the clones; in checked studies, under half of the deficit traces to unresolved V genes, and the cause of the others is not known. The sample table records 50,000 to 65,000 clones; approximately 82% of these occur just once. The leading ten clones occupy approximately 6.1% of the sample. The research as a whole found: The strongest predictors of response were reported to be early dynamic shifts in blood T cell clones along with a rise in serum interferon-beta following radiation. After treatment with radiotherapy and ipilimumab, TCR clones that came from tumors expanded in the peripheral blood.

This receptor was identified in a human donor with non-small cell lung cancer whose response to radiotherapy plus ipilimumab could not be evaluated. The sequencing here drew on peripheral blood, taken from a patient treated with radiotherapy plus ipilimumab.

The nucleotide sequence is TGTGCCAGCGCTCCGGGACAAGGGGGCCATGAAAAACTGTTTTTT. Its protein is CASAPGQGGHEKLFF. This chain joins TRBV6-1 to TRBJ1-4; TRBD1 matches 7 bases in the middle. Its CDR3 holds 15 amino acids, cysteine through phenylalanine. Of all the DNA, just the CDR3 is kept, 45 bases in frame from base 1. At the junction V is shortened by 8 bases and J by 6 bases; bases outside the gene matches: 12. Via the germline V gene, CDR1 is MNHNS and CDR2 SASEGT.